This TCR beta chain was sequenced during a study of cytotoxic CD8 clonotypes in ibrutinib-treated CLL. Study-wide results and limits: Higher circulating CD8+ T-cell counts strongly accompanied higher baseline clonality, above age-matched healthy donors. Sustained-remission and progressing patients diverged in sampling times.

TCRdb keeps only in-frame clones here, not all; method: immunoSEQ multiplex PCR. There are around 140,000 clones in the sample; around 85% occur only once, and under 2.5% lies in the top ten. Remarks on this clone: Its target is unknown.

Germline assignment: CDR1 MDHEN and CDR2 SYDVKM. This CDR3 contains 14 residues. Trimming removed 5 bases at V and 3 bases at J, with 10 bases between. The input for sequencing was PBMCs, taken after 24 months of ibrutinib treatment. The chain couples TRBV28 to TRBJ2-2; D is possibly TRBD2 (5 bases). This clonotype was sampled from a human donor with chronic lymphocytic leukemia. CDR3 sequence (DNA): TGTGCCAGCAGTATCACCGGGGACACCGGGGAGCTGTTTTTT. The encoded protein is CASSITGDTGELFF.